Each of the 15 T cell receptor beta chains below was sequenced from the same sample in a study of OX40 agonist ivuxolimab in advanced cancers. Libraries were prepared by immunoSEQ multiplex PCR; TCRdb keeps only in-frame clonotypes and omits some of them. The top ten clones hold approximately 0.39% of a sample with approximately 44,000 clones, approximately 84% of them seen once. The sample consisted of CD4+ or CD8+ T cells sorted from blood, taken in a trial of the OX40 agonist ivuxolimab. These receptors originate from an adult with an advanced solid tumor such as melanoma, head and neck, liver or kidney cancer.

The chain carries TRBV30 and TRBJ2-3; 9 bases line up with TRBD2. The CDR3 has 14 amino acids. J lost 8 bases, V lost 4 bases, and 10 bases had no gene match. CDR1 is GTSNPN, CDR2 SVGIG, per germline (reference sequence). CDR3 region: CAWIWRGGRGTQYF. The CDR3 bases are TGTGCCTGGATTTGGCGGGGGGGCCGTGGTACGCAGTATTTT.

V and J are TRBV5-4 and TRBJ2-5, with 10 bases matching TRBD2. V was pared by 0 bases and J by 5 bases, with 7 bases of the junction left unmatched. Looked up from germline, CDR1 is SGHNT and CDR2 is YYREEE (reference sequence). CDR3 size: 16 residues. CDR3 amino acids: CASSLGRSGGRETQYF. The DNA of the CDR3 is TGTGCCAGCAGCTTGGGCCGTAGCGGGGGGAGGGAGACCCAGTACTTC.

V usage is TRBV29-1 and J usage is TRBJ1-2; 9 bases are shared with TRBD1. There are 16 residues in the CDR3. V shed 3 bases, J shed 2 bases, and the junction held 10 bases outside the gene matches. In germline, CDR1 is SQVTM, CDR2 ANQGSEA. The DNA of the CDR3 is TGCAGCGTTGACGGACAGGGGCGCAGTAACAACTATGGCTACACCTTC. Translated: CSVDGQGRSNNYGYTF.

This clone was seen a few times. Here the CDR3 omits its conserved ending phenylalanine or tryptophan, so a read error is the likely source. The limits of the CDR3 on the DNA are not certain, so only TCRdb's listed CDR3 is given. The chain combines TRBV2 with TRBJ1-6; the tabulated D call, TRBD1, remains unverified against the DNA. The CDR3 numbers 9 amino acids, ends counted. Germline lookup yields CDR1 SNHLY and CDR2 FYNNEI. The CDR3 region is CATTWGRTL.

The chain links TRBV29-1 to TRBJ2-3; D is tentatively TRBD1 or TRBD2 (5 bases each). Germline CDR1 reads SQVTM; CDR2 reads ANQGSEA. The germline V and J ends were trimmed by 6 bases and 0 bases, with 13 bases remaining between them. The CDR3 runs to 14 residues. CDR3: CSVVGVQSTDTQYF. The DNA of the CDR3 is TGCAGCGTCGTGGGGGTACAGAGCACAGATACGCAGTATTTT.

The chain has TRBV29-1 and TRBJ2-7, with 10 bases lining up with TRBD2. Trimming took 1 base from V and 2 from J; bases not matched to a gene: 8. The CDR3 covers 16 residues. The V gene's germline CDR1 is SQVTM and CDR2 ANQGSEA. The CDR3 bases are TGCAGCGTTGAAGGGCATAGCGGGAGGCCCCCCTACGAGCAGTACTTC. It yields the protein CSVEGHSGRPPYEQYF.

The chain joins TRBV5-1 to TRBJ1-1; a possible D gene is TRBD1 (5 bases). Trimming left V 0 bases short and J 1 base short, with 19 bases between. Germline V lookup: CDR1 SGHRS, CDR2 YFSETQ. The CDR3 spans 18 residues. The CDR3 region is CASSLVFRAGPQNTEAFF. CDR3 nucleotides: TGCGCCAGCAGCTTGGTTTTTAGGGCAGGGCCTCAGAACACTGAAGCTTTCTTT. The whole variable domain, filled in from reference TRBV5-1 and TRBJ1-1, reads KAGVTQTPRYLIKTRGQQVTLSCSPISGHRSVSWYQQTPGQGLQFLFEYFSETQRNKGNFPGRFSGRQFSNSRSEMNVSTLELGDSALYLCASSLVFRAGPQNTEAFFGQGTRLTVV.

The chain employs TRBV2 and TRBJ2-1; 11 bases are shared with TRBD1. CDR1 and CDR2 (germline): SNHLY, FYNNEI. V lost 6 bases to trimming and J lost 5 bases; unmatched junction nucleotides: 3. The CDR3 has 14 amino acids. The CDR3, as DNA: TGTGCCAGCAGAGGGACAGGGGGGGACAATGAGCAGTTCTTC. Residues: CASRGTGGDNEQFF.

The rearrangement uses TRBV11-2 and TRBJ2-7; maybe TRBD1 (6 bases). V was clipped by 4 bases and J by 0 bases, with 16 bases between them. From germline, CDR1 is SGHAT and CDR2 FQNNGV. The CDR3 consists of 16 residues. Here the CDR3 DNA reads TGTGCCAGCAGCTACGTACAGGGCCTGAGCTCCTACGAGCAGTACTTC. It is translated as CASSYVQGLSSYEQYF.

Only one count was recorded for this clone. The rearrangement uses TRBV6-5 and TRBJ1-1; tentative D call: TRBD1 (6 bases). The CDR3 contains 15 residues. Germline values: CDR1 MNHEY, CDR2 SVGAGI. The V end lost 6 bases, the J end lost 0 bases, and 14 bases lay between the germline ends. As DNA, the CDR3 is TGTGCCAGCAGGGGGGCGGGACATATGAACACTGAAGCTTTCTTT. Encoded protein: CASRGAGHMNTEAFF.

V and J are TRBV2 and TRBJ2-3, with D maybe TRBD1 (6 bases). The CDR3 covers 14 residues. The germline V gene encodes CDR1 SNHLY and CDR2 FYNNEI. Trimming stripped 6 bases from V and 2 bases from J, with 12 bases between. CDR3: CASRDSSNTDTQYF. In DNA, the CDR3 is TGTGCCAGCAGGGACAGCTCTAACACAGATACGCAGTATTTT.

The chain couples TRBV7-2 to TRBJ2-1; TRBD1 aligns across 7 bases. Germline V gives CDR1 SGHTA, CDR2 FQGNSA. After removal of 8 bases from V and 6 bases from J, the junction contained 10 bases not matched to a gene. CDR3 length: 14 amino acids. CDR3 nucleotides: TGTGCCAGCTGTCAGACGGGACAGTTCAATGAGCAGTTCTTC. Its translation is CASCQTGQFNEQFF.

This chain uses TRBV19 with TRBJ2-1; tentatively, D is TRBD2 (5 bases). Between the trimmed V and J ends, which lost 4 bases and 4 bases, there was a span of 11 bases. CDR3 length: 14 residues. Germline values: CDR1 LNHDA, CDR2 SQIVND (reference sequence). The CDR3 sequence is CASSTGYAYNEQFF. The DNA for the CDR3 is TGTGCCAGTAGTACGGGGTATGCTTACAATGAGCAGTTCTTC.

The chain combines TRBV6-5 with TRBJ1-3, with 9 bases identical to TRBD1. Looked up from germline, CDR1 is MNHEY and CDR2 is SVGAGI. This CDR3 comprises 16 residues. V dropped 2 bases and J dropped 2; count of bases not matched to a gene: 4. The CDR3 DNA sequence: TGTGCCAGCAGTTACGGGACAGGGACGACTGGAAACACCATATATTTT. It translates to CASSYGTGTTGNTIYF.

This clone was detected only once. The rearrangement uses TRBV29-1 and TRBJ2-2; possible D gene TRBD1, 5 bases. This CDR3 contains 13 residues. The V gene lost 7 bases and the J gene lost 4 bases, with 13 bases spanning the gap. CDR1 SQVTM and CDR2 ANQGSEA come from the germline V gene. CDR3 sequence: CSGTQDATGELFF. The DNA for the CDR3 is TGCAGCGGAACACAGGACGCCACCGGGGAGCTGTTTTTT.